Given below is one T cell receptor (beta chain) in context. No antigen is known for it. It has no much larger one-base neighbor in the sample; base qualities were not kept. The CDR3 regions of human TCRbeta chains were analyzed by immunosequencing. The published analysis was carried out like this. TCRs in the repertoires were matched against a reference library of SARS-CoV-2-specific TCRs that had been generated with the MIRA antigen-specificity platform. Breadth was defined as the fraction of unique TCRs that were SARS-CoV-2-associated, and depth was defined as the fraction of total T cells that were SARS-CoV-2-associated. Using the MIRA data, every spike-specific TCR was mapped to the spike region that the TCR reacted to and assigned to either a CD4 or a CD8 class. Log10-transformed breadth and depth values were compared by one-way ANOVA with Sidak's multiple comparisons tests. TCRdb provides this immuneACCESS table in a form limited to in-frame rearrangements. Some clones are lacking; in checked studies, under half of them reflect an unresolved V gene, and why the rest are absent is not known. V and J calls and clone size follow that table, whereas D and trimming were derived from the DNA. The sample records about 84,000 clones, nearly 90% of which are singletons. The ten largest account for approximately 1.6% of the sample.

These data originate in a study of T cell responses to AZD1222 COVID-19 vaccine (dated by TCRdb to the early 2020s). At the level of the whole study: AZD1222 recipients whose second dose came at about 4 weeks and those whose second dose came at about 12 weeks were combined into one group, since spike-specific TCR depth and breadth did not differ between the two schedules. TCR sequencing was performed for about 240 trial participants, of whom 200 to 220 were given two doses of AZD1222 and 26 were given two doses of MenACWY control vaccine. Trial participants were enrolled by age into subgroups of 18-55, 56-69 and 70-plus years, and roughly 150, 30 and 60 TCR-sequenced participants, respectively, were included in these subgroups. Results the study describes overall, beyond this receptor: A significant rise in spike-specific TCR breadth and depth was observed after two AZD1222 doses relative to day 0 and relative to MenACWY recipients. Epitopes outside the regions mutated in the B.1.351 and B.1.1.7 variants were reportedly recognized by nearly half of the unique spike-specific TCRs. In the small 56-69-year group, the increase in depth fell short of significance, most likely because of low power. Conclusions about previously exposed vaccinees are limited, since just five to seven AZD1222 recipients were seropositive for SARS-CoV-2 at baseline. Because no day 14 peak-response samples were available, repertoires were characterized only after the peak T cell response. Most participants were white British and females outnumbered males, and the authors suggested that clonal diversity may have been underestimated. CD4 TCRs associated with the vaccine covered the entire spike protein, and the dominant responses were in regions 160-218 and 743-854.

The time point label, as the study defines it: baseline before first vaccination. Samples from vaccinated people were obtained from the UK trials COV001 and COV002, which included a single-blind randomized controlled phase 2/3 trial of AZD1222 (ChAdOx1 nCoV-19) in healthy adults. For TCRbeta chain sequencing, PBMC samples from trial participants were taken at day 0 and at day 28 after the second dose. This clonotype was sampled from an adult in good health. The specimen comprised peripheral blood, sampled on day 0 of AZD1222 vaccination.

The DNA reads as follows: TGTGCCAGCAGTCAGAGGACTAGCACAGATACGCAGTATTTT. Its protein reads: CASSQRTSTDTQYF. The chain joins TRBV2 to TRBJ2-3; 5 matching bases give a weak D call of TRBD2. V loses 5 bases, J loses 0 bases, and the germline ends lie 9 bases apart. There are 14 amino acids in the CDR3, from cysteine to phenylalanine inclusive. The sequence is cut down to CDR3 DNA, 42 bases in frame from base 1. The germline V gene specifies SNHLY as CDR1 and FYNNEI as CDR2.